The 28 T cell receptor beta chains presented below share a single source sample, sequenced in a study of shared clonotypes between healthy human individuals. Sequencing used immunoSEQ multiplex PCR; TCRdb keeps in-frame clones, though not all of them. The sample consists of some 2.1 million clones, around 95% of them appearing once. The specimen was naive CD4+ T cells sorted from blood. This sample's subset: CD45RA+ positively selected. The receptor source for this set is a man younger than 35 in good health.

The chain has TRBV5-1 and TRBJ2-1; 13 nucleotides line up with TRBD2. The V gene end was trimmed by 5 bases and the J gene end by 5 bases; junction bases not matched to a gene: 7. There are 16 residues in the CDR3. CDR1 SGHRS and CDR2 YFSETQ come from the germline V gene. The CDR3 region has the DNA TGCGCCAGCAGTCGGTCCGGACTAGCGGGAGACAATGAGCAGTTCTTC. Encoded protein: CASSRSGLAGDNEQFF. Looking up the rest from reference TRBV5-1 and TRBJ2-1 gives the full variable domain: KAGVTQTPRYLIKTRGQQVTLSCSPISGHRSVSWYQQTPGQGLQFLFEYFSETQRNKGNFPGRFSGRQFSNSRSEMNVSTLELGDSALYLCASSRSGLAGDNEQFFGPGTRLTVL.

A remark on this clone: This CDR3 is also generated by other DNA sequences in the sample. This chain uses TRBV18 with TRBJ2-5; D is ambiguous. The germline V and J ends were trimmed by 3 bases and 3 bases, with 5 bases remaining between them. The CDR3 runs to 12 residues. Germline V CDR1 and CDR2: KGHSH, LQKENI. In DNA, the CDR3 is TGTGCCAGCTCACCCAAGGAAGAGACCCAGTACTTC. It is translated as CASSPKEETQYF.

The chain employs TRBV18 and TRBJ1-5; D not certain. Germline lookup yields CDR1 KGHSH and CDR2 LQKENI. Trimming took off 4 bases at V and 4 bases at J, with 14 bases between the two ends. This CDR3 region has 15 residues. The CDR3 is CASSLERAENQPQHF. Here the CDR3 DNA reads TGTGCCAGCTCACTTGAAAGGGCAGAGAATCAGCCCCAGCATTTT.

The chain couples TRBV11-3 to TRBJ2-7, with 11 bases that match TRBD1. The germline V gene has CDR1 SGHNT and CDR2 YENEEA. Losses at the gene ends were 5 bases for V and 6 bases for J; bases not matched to a gene: 3. The CDR3 has 13 residues. The CDR3 is CASSQGQGGEQYF. CDR3 DNA: TGTGCCAGCAGCCAGGGACAGGGGGGCGAGCAGTACTTC. The whole variable domain, filled in from reference TRBV11-3 and TRBJ2-7, reads EAGVVQSPRYKIIEKKQPVAFWCNPISGHNTLYWYLQNLGQGPELLIRYENEEAVDDSQLPKDRFSAERLKGVDSTLKIQPAELGDSAVYLCASSQGQGGEQYFGPGTRLTVT.

The chain uses TRBV4-2 and TRBJ2-3; possible D gene TRBD2, 6 bases. The V gene lost 4 bases and the J gene lost 3 bases, with 11 bases spanning the gap. CDR3 size: 14 residues. CDR1 is LGHNA and CDR2 is YNFKEQ in the germline V gene. The chain's CDR3 is CASSPWGETDTQYF. The CDR3 DNA reads TGTGCCAGCAGCCCCTGGGGGGAGACAGATACGCAGTATTTT.

This chain links TRBV6-5 with TRBJ2-7; D call uncertain. Trimming stripped 6 bases from V and 2 bases from J, with 11 bases between. Germline V lookup: CDR1 MNHEY, CDR2 SVGAGI. The CDR3 runs to 13 residues. CDR3: CASRTGLTYEQYF. In DNA form, the CDR3 reads TGTGCCAGCAGAACCGGGCTAACCTACGAGCAGTACTTC.

The rearrangement joins TRBV4-2 to TRBJ2-2; 7 nucleotides align to TRBD2. Germline V gene lookup returns CDR1 LGHNA and CDR2 YNFKEQ. The CDR3 spans 17 residues. V shed 0 bases and J 5 bases; nucleotides not matched to a gene: 9. The CDR3: CASSQEEGGGKTGELFF. The CDR3 bases are TGTGCCAGCAGCCAAGAAGAAGGCGGGGGAAAGACCGGGGAGCTGTTTTTT.

This chain joins TRBV6-6 and TRBJ2-2; the match to TRBD2 covers 12 bases. The CDR3 is 16 residues long. From germline, CDR1 is MNHNY and CDR2 SVGAGI (reference sequence). The ends lost 4 bases at V and 6 bases at J; junction bases unmatched: 6. The chain's CDR3 is CASSWGLAGGPGELFF. Here the CDR3 DNA reads TGTGCCAGCAGTTGGGGGCTAGCGGGAGGGCCCGGGGAGCTGTTTTTT.

The rearrangement joins TRBV19 to TRBJ2-7, with 11 bases identical to TRBD1. CDR1 and CDR2 from the germline V gene are LNHDA and SQIVND (reference sequence). The CDR3 is made up of 17 amino acids. V shed 1 base and J 1 base; nucleotides not matched to a gene: 6. The chain's CDR3 is CASSIVRGTGGSYEQYF. CDR3 in DNA: TGTGCCAGTAGTATAGTCCGTGGGACAGGGGGATCCTACGAGCAGTACTTC.

The chain couples TRBV30 to TRBJ1-2; TRBD1 is a possible D gene (5 bases). The CDR3 runs 13 residues. CDR1 is GTSNPN, CDR2 SVGIG, per germline (reference sequence). The V end lost 5 bases, the J end lost 4 bases, and 14 bases lay between the germline ends. The CDR3 loop reads CAWDLPGLYGYTF. The CDR3 DNA reads TGTGCCTGGGACCTTCCAGGGCTCTATGGCTACACCTTC.

This clone has just a few counts. The J gene is TRBJ1-6, the V gene TRBV11-2; D is unclear. V lost 4 bases and J 10 bases, leaving 8 bases between the germline ends. This CDR3 contains 12 residues. Per germline, CDR1 SGHAT and CDR2 FQNNGV. Here the CDR3 reads CASSSINSPLHF. The CDR3 DNA reads TGTGCCAGCAGCTCCATAAACTCACCCCTCCACTTT.

This chain joins TRBV7-2 and TRBJ2-7; 13 nucleotides agree with TRBD2. CDR3 size: 17 residues. After removal of 0 bases from V and 5 bases from J, the junction contained 7 bases not matched to a gene. The germline gives CDR1 SGHTA, CDR2 FQGNSA. The CDR3 protein is CASSLALTSGRANEQYF. CDR3 bases: TGTGCCAGCAGCTTAGCCCTTACTAGCGGGAGGGCCAACGAGCAGTACTTC.

This CDR3 reads CSARRKYGYTF. CDR3 bases: TGCAGTGCTAGAAGGAAGTATGGCTACACCTTC. V and J are TRBV20-1 and TRBJ1-2; D is unresolved. Germline CDR1 DFQATT, CDR2 SNEGSKA (reference sequence). The CDR3 runs to 11 residues. The ends were cut back, 2 bases at V and 5 bases at J, with 6 bases in the middle.

The sample holds one count of this clone. The chain joins TRBV5-1 to TRBJ2-5; D possibly corresponds to TRBD1 (6 bases). Germline values: CDR1 SGHRS, CDR2 YFSETQ. V was trimmed by 0 bases and J by 2 bases, leaving 14 bases between them. CDR3 size: 16 residues. The CDR3 sequence is CASSLGKTGPQETQYF. The CDR3 DNA follows: TGCGCCAGCAGCTTGGGTAAAACAGGGCCTCAAGAGACCCAGTACTTC.

The rearrangement uses TRBV18 and TRBJ2-4, with TRBD1 matching over 8 bases. Germline V gene data show CDR1 as KGHSH and CDR2 as LQKENI. Trimming cost V 3 bases and J 9 bases; bases outside gene matches: 7. This CDR3 comprises 14 residues. In DNA, the CDR3 is TGTGCCAGCTCACCGGCGGACAGGGCCCCCATTCAGTACTTC. Translation: CASSPADRAPIQYF.

This chain joins TRBV29-1 and TRBJ1-2; weak D call: TRBD1 (5 bases). The CDR3 has 15 residues. Trimming stripped 0 bases from V and 7 bases from J, with 18 bases between. Germline V lookup: CDR1 SQVTM, CDR2 ANQGSEA. The CDR3 coding sequence is TGCAGCGTTGAAGATTCGGGGGGAACGCTGAGTGGCTACACCTTC. This sequence encodes CSVEDSGGTLSGYTF.

CDR3 coding DNA: TGTGCCAGCAGCTTACACGGGAGGCCGGCCTACGAGCAGTACTTC. Translated, it gives CASSLHGRPAYEQYF. This chain joins TRBV7-9 and TRBJ2-7; 7 bases align to TRBD2. This CDR3 comprises 15 residues. V was clipped by 2 bases and J by 2 bases; unmatched bases: 6. Looked up from germline, CDR1 is SEHNR and CDR2 is FQNEAQ (reference sequence). The variable domain in full, completed from reference TRBV7-9 and TRBJ2-7, reads DTGVSQNPRHKITKRGQNVTFRCDPISEHNRLYWYRQTLGQGPEFLTYFQNEAQLEKSRLLSDRFSAERPKGSFSTLEIQRTEQGDSAMYLCASSLHGRPAYEQYFGPGTRLTVT.

With regard to this clone: Within the sample, other DNA sequences also encode this same CDR3. J is TRBJ2-1 and V is TRBV5-1; 8 positions match TRBD1. There are 14 residues in the CDR3. CDR1 is SGHRS and CDR2 is YFSETQ in the germline V gene. Trimming removed 4 bases from V and 3 bases from J; junction bases left unmatched: 3. CDR3 amino acids: CASSTGTGYNEQFF. CDR3 bases: TGCGCCAGCAGCACCGGGACAGGCTACAATGAGCAGTTCTTC.

For this clone: This sample also contains other DNA sequences that code for the same CDR3. This chain connects TRBV7-9 to TRBJ1-2; 7 bases are a match to TRBD1. The CDR3 loop spans 12 amino acids. Looked up from germline, CDR1 is SEHNR and CDR2 is FQNEAQ (reference sequence). Losses at the gene ends were 3 bases for V and 8 bases for J; bases not matched to a gene: 3. The CDR3 DNA follows: TGTGCCAGCAGCTTGACAGGGTCGGGCTACACCTTC. Translating gives CASSLTGSGYTF.

This clone was observed once. Here the CDR3 reads CAWRDRDPEAFF. In DNA, the CDR3 is TGTGCCTGGAGGGACAGGGACCCTGAAGCTTTCTTT. V usage is TRBV30 and J usage is TRBJ1-1; TRBD1 agrees at 8 bases. The CDR3 is 12 residues long. Germline loops: CDR1 GTSNPN, CDR2 SVGIG (reference sequence). J was trimmed by 6 bases and V by 3 bases; bases with no gene match: 3.

The V call is TRBV10-3, the J call TRBJ2-5; D uncertain. Germline V gene lookup returns CDR1 ENHRY and CDR2 SYGVKD. Trimming pared 10 bases from V and 4 bases from J, leaving 13 bases between. The CDR3 loop spans 12 amino acids. The chain's CDR3 is CATSDRLETQYF. In nucleotides, the CDR3 is TGTGCCACCTCGGACCGACTAGAGACCCAGTACTTC.

The V and J genes are TRBV7-2 and TRBJ2-7, with 7 bases matching TRBD2. V lost 1 base, J lost 2 bases, and 5 bases stayed unmatched. CDR3 length equals 15 residues. Germline values: CDR1 SGHTA, CDR2 FQGNSA. The chain's CDR3 is CASSLGLAETYEQYF. CDR3 nucleotides: TGTGCCAGCAGCTTAGGTCTAGCGGAGACCTACGAGCAGTACTTC.

This chain's CDR3 is CASSRWNTGELFF. The DNA of the CDR3 is TGTGCCAGTAGTAGGTGGAACACCGGGGAGCTGTTTTTT. The chain employs TRBV19 and TRBJ2-2; no firm D call. V lost 4 bases and J 1 base, leaving 4 bases between the germline ends. Germline CDR1 is LNHDA and CDR2 is SQIVND (reference sequence). The CDR3 has 13 residues.

The V gene is TRBV5-4, the J gene TRBJ1-3; TRBD1 might be the D (6 bases). V was pared by 4 bases and J by 0 bases, with 17 bases between. Germline V CDR1 and CDR2: SGHNT, YYREEE (reference sequence). The CDR3 runs 17 residues. The CDR3 region has the DNA TGTGCCAGCAGCCCGGGGGCGCCTAAATCCTCTGGAAACACCATATATTTT. Residues: CASSPGAPKSSGNTIYF.

The chain joins TRBV6-5 to TRBJ2-7, with 8 bases fitting TRBD2. The CDR3 is made up of 13 amino acids. Germline assignment: CDR1 MNHEY and CDR2 SVGAGI. V shed 7 bases, J shed 5 bases, and the junction held 7 bases outside the gene matches. The CDR3 is CASMPGGRHEQYF. The CDR3 DNA reads as TGTGCCAGCATGCCTGGCGGGAGGCACGAGCAGTACTTC.

V and J are TRBV5-6 and TRBJ2-1; D may correspond to TRBD1 or TRBD2 (6 bases each). Trimming removed 1 base from V and 8 bases from J, with 10 bases in between. This CDR3 has 13 residues. Germline V CDR1 and CDR2: SGHDT, YYEEEE. The DNA for the CDR3 is TGTGCCAGCAGCTTGATGGGGGGCGATGAGCAGTTCTTC. Protein sequence: CASSLMGGDEQFF.

Remarks on this clone: A clone one base away is much larger, so this may be a read error. V and J are TRBV6-1 and TRBJ1-4; D unresolved. This CDR3 has 11 amino acids. V lost 3 bases, J lost 4 bases, and 0 bases lay in between. The germline V gene has CDR1 MNHNS and CDR2 SASEGT. CDR3 DNA: TGTGCCAGCAGTGATAATGAAAAACTGTTTTTT. Protein product: CASSDNEKLFF.

The J gene is TRBJ2-5, the V gene TRBV10-3, with TRBD2 matching 7 bases. The CDR3 has 13 residues. Germline V gives CDR1 ENHRY, CDR2 SYGVKD. The junction had 6 bases not matched to a gene; V was cut back by 6 bases and J by 5 bases. CDR3 sequence (DNA): TGTGCCATCAGGGCGGGAGTGGATGAGACCCAGTACTTC. Its translation: CAIRAGVDETQYF.